This TCR beta chain was recorded in a study of T cells in Graves' hyperthyroidism and ophthalmopathy. Study results and limitations: Ophthalmopathy got predicted by the model a median 6.5 months before its onset. Through a model of 13 V-J features, ophthalmopathy was separated from stable hyperthyroidism.

The source material, RNA transcripts, was used to amplify TCR beta CDR3 regions. Researchers ran a first-round RT-PCR on the TCR CDR3 using the HTBI primer set. Each CDR3 protein is one row after TCRdb ran MiXCR on the multiplex PCR reads. Seen here are about 640,000 distinct CDR3 sequences, less than 25% observed once, and the top ten hold 34%. Ophthalmopathy cases met thresholds of Clinical Activity Score at least 3, NOSPECS grade at least 4 and duration under 3 months. The CDR3 totals 15 residues. Germline V lookup: CDR1 MNHEY, CDR2 SMNVEV (reference sequence). Trimming removed 8 bases at V and 0 bases at J, with 15 bases between. About this clonotype: No antigen is known for it.

The TCR was taken from a man aged 25 to 45 with Graves' ophthalmopathy. Sequencing input: blood. This chain joins TRBV27 and TRBJ2-3, with D tentatively TRBD1 or TRBD2 (6 bases each). CDR3 nucleotide sequence: TGTGCCAGCTGCCGGAGGGGGTCTAGCACAGATACGCAGTATTTT. As protein: CASCRRGSSTDTQYF.